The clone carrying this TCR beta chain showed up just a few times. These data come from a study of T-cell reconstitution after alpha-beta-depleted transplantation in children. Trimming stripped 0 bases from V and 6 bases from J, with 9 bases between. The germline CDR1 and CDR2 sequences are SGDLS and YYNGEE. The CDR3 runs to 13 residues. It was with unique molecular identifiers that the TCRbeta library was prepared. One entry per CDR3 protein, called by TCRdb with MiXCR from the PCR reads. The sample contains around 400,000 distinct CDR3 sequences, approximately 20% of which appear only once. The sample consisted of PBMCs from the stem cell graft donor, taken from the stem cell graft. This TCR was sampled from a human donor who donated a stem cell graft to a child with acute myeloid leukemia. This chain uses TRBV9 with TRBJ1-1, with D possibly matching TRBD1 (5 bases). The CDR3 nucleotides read TGTGCCAGCAGCGTAGGTTCGGGGGCTGAAGCTTTCTTT. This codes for CASSVGSGAEAFF.